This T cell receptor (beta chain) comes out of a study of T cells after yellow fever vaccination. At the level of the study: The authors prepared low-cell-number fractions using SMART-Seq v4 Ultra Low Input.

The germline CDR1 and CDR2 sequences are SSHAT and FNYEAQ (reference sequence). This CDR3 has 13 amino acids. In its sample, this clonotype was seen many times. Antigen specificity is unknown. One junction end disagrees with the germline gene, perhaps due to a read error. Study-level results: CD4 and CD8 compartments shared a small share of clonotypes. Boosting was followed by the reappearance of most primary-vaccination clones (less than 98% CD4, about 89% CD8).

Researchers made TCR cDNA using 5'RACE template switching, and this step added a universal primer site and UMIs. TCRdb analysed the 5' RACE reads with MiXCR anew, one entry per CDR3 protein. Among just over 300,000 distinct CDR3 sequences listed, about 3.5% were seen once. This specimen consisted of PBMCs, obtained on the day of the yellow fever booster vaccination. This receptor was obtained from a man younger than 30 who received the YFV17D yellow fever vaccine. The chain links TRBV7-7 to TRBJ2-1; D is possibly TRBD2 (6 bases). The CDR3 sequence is CASSLVADNEQFF. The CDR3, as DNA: TGTGCTAGCAGCTTAGTAGCGGACAATGAGCAGTTCTTC.